This T cell receptor beta chain is drawn from a study of breast tumors, draining lymph nodes, adjacent tissues. Breast cancer patients provided tissue from their axillary draining lymph nodes. This clonotype occurred many times. The antigen is not known. Germline lookup yields CDR1 SGHKS and CDR2 YYEKEE (reference sequence). Between the trimmed V and J ends, which lost 3 bases and 2 bases, there was a span of 19 bases. The CDR3 runs to 17 residues. TCRdb fed the multiplex PCR reads into MiXCR, producing one record per CDR3 protein. The table lists roughly 80,000 distinct CDR3 sequences, 15% to 20% of them singletons. Study results and caveats: Tumor T cell lymph node origin was a supported hypothesis, not proven. Tumor TCR diversity was below lymph nodes but above nontumor tissue. Luminal-like breast cancer showed significantly higher tumor–nontumor repertoire similarity than basal-like. Data fit most tumor T cells coming from lymph node, expanding in tumor.

The sequence came from a female donor with breast cancer. Some clones in this sample may be carry-over from other donors' samples. The chain joins TRBV5-5 to TRBJ2-3, with a possible D match to TRBD1 (5 bases). Input material: axillary lymph node tissue. Here the CDR3 reads CASSSIGVLTNTDTQYF. The CDR3 DNA sequence: TGTGCCAGCAGCTCGATAGGGGTCCTAACAAACACAGATACGCAGTATTTT.